Given below is one T cell receptor (beta chain) in context. This clone was counted a single time. The antigen it binds to is not known. No qualities accompany the bases; no much larger clone lies one base away. This record belongs to a study of blood T cell repertoires in COVID-19 (dated by TCRdb to between 2020 and 2021). Background for the entire study: Samples from collaborators originated in the United States, Italy and Spain and spanned both the acute and convalescent phases of COVID-19. The prospective study material was composed of cDNA or gDNA derived from T cells, B-cell-depleted T cells, or PBMCs. The dataset comprised deeply sampled blood TCRbeta repertoires from subjects exposed to, actively infected with, or recovered from COVID-19. The repertoires were made available in a free public database intended to serve as a resource for research on the immune response to SARS-CoV-2. Samples were obtained from the ongoing ImmuneRACE study (first 160 participants) and from 1,000 to 1,500 subjects provided by 6 global collaborators. Sample metadata almost always included a de-identified subject ID, COVID-19 status, age in years and sex. Where available, HLA class I and class II types were obtained from metadata supplied by the sample provider rather than from assay-based typing.

One collaborating source in Seattle enrolled patients while the patients were actively infected and followed the patients over time throughout the course of disease. The collaborating institutions used their own protocols to collect whole blood in K2EDTA tubes. Collaborator samples were shipped for TCRbeta analysis as frozen whole blood, isolated PBMCs, or DNA extracted from either sample type. The cysteine opens and the phenylalanine closes a CDR3 of 17 amino acids. Solely the CDR3 DNA is kept, with 51 bases framed from the first base. CDR1 SNHLY and CDR2 FYNNEI are derived from the germline V gene. V is pared back by 7 bases and J by 0 bases, with 19 bases lying between the germline termini. The paper's findings and limits, for the study overall: The amount of clinical and demographic metadata varied by source and participant and was provided uncurated.

The immunoSEQ Assay, a bias-controlled multiplex PCR, was used to amplify TCRbeta CDR3 regions from genomic DNA. The published analysis was carried out like this. Nucleated cell counts per sample were estimated from amplification of reference gene primers within the assay. Sequence reads were collapsed and filtered to measure the absolute abundance of every unique TCRbeta CDR3 rearrangement. For each sample, productive Simpson clonality was calculated as the square root of Simpson's diversity index across productive rearrangements. Sourced from immuneACCESS, this table was stored by TCRdb with only in-frame sequences that have V and J called. A share of the clones is absent; for the studies checked, an unresolved V gene accounts for under half, and the remainder has no known explanation. Clonal size and the V and J genes are those of that table, whereas D and trimming came from the DNA. This sample has more than 75,000 clones in its table, and roughly 90% of those were observed once. Clones ranked in the top ten supply around 2.8% of the sample.

The sample consisted of peripheral blood. The chain couples TRBV2 to TRBJ1-3; the D gene remains uncertain. This sequence originates from a man aged 45-65 years with COVID-19, enrolled during active disease. The CDR3 corresponds to CASNQHLPSYSGNTIYF. In nucleotide form, the sequence is TGTGCCAGCAACCAACATCTGCCCTCTTACTCTGGAAACACCATATATTTT.